The entry below gives a single T cell receptor (beta chain) sequence along with its context. Its cognate antigen is unknown. The data are from a study of T cell responses to AZD1222 COVID-19 vaccine. Findings and limits, study-wide: Females outnumbered males among donors, who were mostly white British; clonal diversity was possibly underestimated. Only a handful of people who got AZD1222 tested seropositive at baseline.

Profiled with immunoSEQ multiplex PCR; TCRdb holds only in-frame clones, not every one. The table lists 150,000 or so clones, roughly 90% of them singletons, with around 1.3% in the top ten. The germline V and J ends were trimmed by 5 bases and 0 bases, with 5 bases remaining between them. The germline CDR1 and CDR2 sequences are DFQATT and SNEGSKA (reference sequence). The CDR3 is made up of 11 amino acids. Sample: peripheral blood, taken on day 0 of AZD1222 vaccination. The source is an adult in good health. The chain uses TRBV20-1 and TRBJ2-7; D uncertain. CDR3 in amino acids: CSAGDSYEQYF. In DNA form, the CDR3 reads TGCAGTGCTGGGGACTCCTACGAGCAGTACTTC.